The present T cell receptor beta chain was sequenced within a study of T-cell memory formation after mild COVID-19. Whole-study findings and limits: CD8+ contracting clones occupied EMRA, while CD4+ ones occupied mainly CM and EM. Researchers found some responding clones in pre-infection memory, a sign that cross-reactive memory joined.

The CDR3 is 16 amino acids. Trimming left V 3 bases short and J 5 bases short, with 18 bases between. Germline loops: CDR1 MGHRA, CDR2 YSYEKL. This clonotype has at least ten counts. Its antigen is unidentified. 5'RACE with constant-segment primers built TCRalpha and TCRbeta cDNA libraries with UMIs. A single record per CDR3 protein comes from TCRdb applying MiXCR to the 5' RACE reads. The table lists hundreds of thousands of distinct CDR3 sequences, approximately 16% of them singletons. The TCR was taken from a man aged 18 to 29 who had mild COVID-19 (a few samples of this study predate the infection). Cell type and time point are not known. Sequenced material: PBMCs or a T cell subset sorted from them (not recorded which). The chain employs TRBV4-1 and TRBJ2-3; the D gene is possibly TRBD2 (6 bases). The CDR3 region has the DNA TGCGCCAGCAGCCACCTGGGACCCGGAGCGGGAGATACGCAGTATTTT. Its translation: CASSHLGPGAGDTQYF.